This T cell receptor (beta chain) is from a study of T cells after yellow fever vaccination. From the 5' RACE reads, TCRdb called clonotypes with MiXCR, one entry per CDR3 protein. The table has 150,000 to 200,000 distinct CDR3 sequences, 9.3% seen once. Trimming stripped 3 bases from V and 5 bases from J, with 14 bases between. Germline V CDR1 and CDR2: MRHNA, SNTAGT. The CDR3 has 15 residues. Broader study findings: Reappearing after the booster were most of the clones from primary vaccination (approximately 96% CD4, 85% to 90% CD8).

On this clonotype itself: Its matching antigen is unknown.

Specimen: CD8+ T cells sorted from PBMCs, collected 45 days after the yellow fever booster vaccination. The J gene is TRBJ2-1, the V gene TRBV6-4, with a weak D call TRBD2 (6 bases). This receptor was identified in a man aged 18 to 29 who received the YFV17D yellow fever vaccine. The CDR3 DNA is TGTGCCAGCAGTGATCCTAGCGAAAACCACAATGAGCAGTTCTTC. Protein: CASSDPSENHNEQFF.